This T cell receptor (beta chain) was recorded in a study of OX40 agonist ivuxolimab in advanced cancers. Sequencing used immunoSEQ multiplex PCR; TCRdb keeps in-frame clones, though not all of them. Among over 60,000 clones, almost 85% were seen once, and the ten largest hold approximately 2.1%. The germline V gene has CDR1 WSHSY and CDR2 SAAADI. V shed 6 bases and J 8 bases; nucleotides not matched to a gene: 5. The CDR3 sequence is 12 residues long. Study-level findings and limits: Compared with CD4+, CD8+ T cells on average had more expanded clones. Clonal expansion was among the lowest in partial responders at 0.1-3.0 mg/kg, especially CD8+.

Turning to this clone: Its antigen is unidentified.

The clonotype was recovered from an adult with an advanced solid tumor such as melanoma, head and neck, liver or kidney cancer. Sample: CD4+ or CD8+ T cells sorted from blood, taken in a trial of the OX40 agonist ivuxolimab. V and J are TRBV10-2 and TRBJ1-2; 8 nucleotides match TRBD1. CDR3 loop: CASRGTGGGYTF. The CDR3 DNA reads TGCGCCAGCAGGGGAACAGGGGGAGGCTACACCTTC.